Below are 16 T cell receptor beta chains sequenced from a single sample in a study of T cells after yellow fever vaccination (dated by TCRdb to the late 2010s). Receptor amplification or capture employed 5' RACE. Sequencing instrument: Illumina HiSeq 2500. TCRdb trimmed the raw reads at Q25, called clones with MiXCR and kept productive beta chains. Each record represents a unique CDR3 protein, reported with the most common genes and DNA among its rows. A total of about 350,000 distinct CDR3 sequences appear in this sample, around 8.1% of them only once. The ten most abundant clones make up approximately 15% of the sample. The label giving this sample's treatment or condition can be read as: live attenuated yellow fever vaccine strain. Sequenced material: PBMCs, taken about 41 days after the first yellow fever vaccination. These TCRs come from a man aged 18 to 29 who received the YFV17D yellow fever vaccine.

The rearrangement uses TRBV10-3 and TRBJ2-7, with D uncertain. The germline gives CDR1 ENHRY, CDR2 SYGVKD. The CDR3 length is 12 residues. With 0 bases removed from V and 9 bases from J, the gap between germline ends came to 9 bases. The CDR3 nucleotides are TGTGCCATCAGTGAGTCTTTAGGGTGGCAGTACTTC. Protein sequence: CAISESLGWQYF.

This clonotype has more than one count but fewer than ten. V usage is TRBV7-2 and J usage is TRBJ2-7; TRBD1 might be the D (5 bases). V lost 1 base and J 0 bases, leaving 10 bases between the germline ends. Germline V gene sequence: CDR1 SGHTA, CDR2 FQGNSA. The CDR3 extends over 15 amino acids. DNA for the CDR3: TGTGCCAGCAGCTTAGTAGGGGTGAGCTCCTACGAGCAGTACGTC. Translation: CASSLVGVSSYEQYV.

CDR3 in amino acids: CASSPWTGQMNGYTF. CDR3 nucleotides: TGTGCCAGCAGTCCTTGGACAGGGCAGATGAACGGCTACACCTTC. The chain uses TRBV12-3 or TRBV12-4 and TRBJ1-2; 8 bases are shared with TRBD1. This CDR3 has 15 residues. The junction had 13 bases not matched to a gene; V was cut back by 5 bases and J by 8 bases.

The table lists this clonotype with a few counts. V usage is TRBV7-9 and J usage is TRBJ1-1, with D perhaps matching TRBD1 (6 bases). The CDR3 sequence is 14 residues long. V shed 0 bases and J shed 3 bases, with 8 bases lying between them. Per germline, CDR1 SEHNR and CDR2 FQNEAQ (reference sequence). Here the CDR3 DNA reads TGTGCCAGCAGCTTAGCAGGGGGACACACTGAAGCTTTCTTT. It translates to CASSLAGGHTEAFF.

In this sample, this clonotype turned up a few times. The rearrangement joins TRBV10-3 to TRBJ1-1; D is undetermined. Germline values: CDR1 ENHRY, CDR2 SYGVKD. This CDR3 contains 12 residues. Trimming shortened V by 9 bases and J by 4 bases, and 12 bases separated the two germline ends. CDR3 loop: CAMGFGGTEAFF. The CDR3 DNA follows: TGTGCCATGGGTTTTGGCGGCACTGAAGCTTTCTTT.

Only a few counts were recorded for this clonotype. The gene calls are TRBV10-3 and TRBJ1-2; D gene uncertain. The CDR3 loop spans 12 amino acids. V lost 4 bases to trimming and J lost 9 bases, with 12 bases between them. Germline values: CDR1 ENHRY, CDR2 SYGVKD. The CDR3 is CAISAGRASYTF. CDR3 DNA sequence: TGTGCCATCAGTGCCGGGAGGGCGAGCTACACCTTC.

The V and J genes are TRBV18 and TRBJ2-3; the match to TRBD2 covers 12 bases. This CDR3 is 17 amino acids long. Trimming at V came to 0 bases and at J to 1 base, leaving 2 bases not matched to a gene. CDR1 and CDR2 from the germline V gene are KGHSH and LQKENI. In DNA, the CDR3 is TGTGCCAGCTCACCACCGGGACTAGCGGGCCGCACAGATACGCAGTATTTT. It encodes CASSPPGLAGRTDTQYF.

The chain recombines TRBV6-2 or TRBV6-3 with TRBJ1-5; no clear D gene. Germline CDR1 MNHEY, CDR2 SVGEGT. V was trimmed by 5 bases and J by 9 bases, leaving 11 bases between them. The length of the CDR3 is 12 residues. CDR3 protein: CASSPRGGPQHF. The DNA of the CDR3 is TGTGCCAGCAGTCCGCGAGGAGGGCCCCAGCATTTT.

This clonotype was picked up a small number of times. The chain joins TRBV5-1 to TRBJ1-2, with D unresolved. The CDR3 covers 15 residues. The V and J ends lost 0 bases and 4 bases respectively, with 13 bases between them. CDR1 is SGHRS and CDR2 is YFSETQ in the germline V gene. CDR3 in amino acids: CASSLDGNRLYGYTF. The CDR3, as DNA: TGCGCCAGCAGCTTGGACGGGAATCGACTCTATGGCTACACCTTC.

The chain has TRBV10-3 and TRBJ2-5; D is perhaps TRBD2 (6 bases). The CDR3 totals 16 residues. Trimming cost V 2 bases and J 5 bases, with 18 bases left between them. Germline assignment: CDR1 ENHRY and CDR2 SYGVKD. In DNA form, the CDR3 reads TGTGCCATCAGTGAGGGGTGGGGGGACCTCGGGGAGACCCAGTACTTC. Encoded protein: CAISEGWGDLGETQYF.

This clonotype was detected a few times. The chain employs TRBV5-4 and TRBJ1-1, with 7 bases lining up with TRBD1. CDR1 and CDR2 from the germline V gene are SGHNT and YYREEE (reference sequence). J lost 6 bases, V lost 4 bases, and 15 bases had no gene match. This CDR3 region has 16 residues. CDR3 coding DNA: TGTGCCAGCAGCCCAATGCGAGACAGGGTAGGAGCTGAAGCTTTCTTT. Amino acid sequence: CASSPMRDRVGAEAFF.

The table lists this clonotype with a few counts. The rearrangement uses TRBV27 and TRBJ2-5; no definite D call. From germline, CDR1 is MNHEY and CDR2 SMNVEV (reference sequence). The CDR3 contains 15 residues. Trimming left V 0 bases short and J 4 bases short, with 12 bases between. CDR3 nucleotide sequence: TGTGCCAGCAGTTTATCGAGCTTTTTTGGAGAGACCCAGTACTTC. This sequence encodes CASSLSSFFGETQYF.

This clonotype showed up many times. CDR3 coding DNA: TGTGCCAGCAGACCCCCCTCTGGGGCCAACGTCCTGACTTTC. This gives the protein CASRPPSGANVLTF. This sequence joins TRBV6-7 and TRBJ2-6; D gene uncertain. TRBV6-7 is labeled an ORF, and its function is uncertain. V shed 6 bases and J shed 0 bases, with 6 bases lying between them. The CDR3 runs to 14 residues.

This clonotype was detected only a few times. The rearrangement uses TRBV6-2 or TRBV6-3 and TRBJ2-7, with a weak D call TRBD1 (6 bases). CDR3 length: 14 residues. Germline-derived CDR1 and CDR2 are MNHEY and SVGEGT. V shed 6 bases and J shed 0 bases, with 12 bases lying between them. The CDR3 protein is CASSPDRLSYEQYF. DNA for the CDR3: TGTGCCAGCAGCCCGGACAGACTCTCCTACGAGCAGTACTTC.

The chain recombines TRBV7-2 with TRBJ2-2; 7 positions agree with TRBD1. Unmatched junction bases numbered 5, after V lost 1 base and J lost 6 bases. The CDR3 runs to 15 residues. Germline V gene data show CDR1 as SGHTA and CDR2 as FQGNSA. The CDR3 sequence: CASSLVHQGAGELFF. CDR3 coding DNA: TGTGCCAGCAGCTTAGTTCATCAGGGGGCCGGGGAGCTGTTTTTT. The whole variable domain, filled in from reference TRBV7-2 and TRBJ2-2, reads GAGVSQSPSNKVTEKGKDVELRCDPISGHTALYWYRQSLGQGLEFLIYFQGNSAPDKSGLPSDRFSAERTGGSVSTLTIQRTQQEDSAVYLCASSLVHQGAGELFFGEGSRLTVL.

The DNA for the CDR3 is TGTGCCAGCAGCCGCCGGGGGGGAGGGAGCACTGAAGCTTTCTTT. Its protein is CASSRRGGGSTEAFF. The J gene is TRBJ1-1, the V gene TRBV7-9; D might be TRBD1 (5 bases). This CDR3 is built from 15 residues. The ends were cut back, 5 bases at V and 4 bases at J, with 17 bases in the middle. Germline V CDR1 and CDR2: SEHNR, FQNEAQ (reference sequence).